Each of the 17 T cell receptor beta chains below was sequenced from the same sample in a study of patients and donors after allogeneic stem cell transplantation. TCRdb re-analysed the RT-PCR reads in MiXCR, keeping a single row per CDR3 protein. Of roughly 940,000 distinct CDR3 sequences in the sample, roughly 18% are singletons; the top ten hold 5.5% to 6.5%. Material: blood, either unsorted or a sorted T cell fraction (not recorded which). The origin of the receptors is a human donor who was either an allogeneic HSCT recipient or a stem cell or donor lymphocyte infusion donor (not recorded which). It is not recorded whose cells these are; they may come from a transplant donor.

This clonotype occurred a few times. In nucleotides, the CDR3 is TGCAGTGCTGACCCGACTCGTCCCGAGCAGTACTTC. It is translated as CSADPTRPEQYF. The chain joins TRBV20-1 to TRBJ2-7, with D unresolved. Germline CDR1 DFQATT, CDR2 SNEGSKA (reference sequence). This CDR3 has 12 amino acids. V dropped 5 bases and J dropped 6 bases, with 14 bases sitting between them.

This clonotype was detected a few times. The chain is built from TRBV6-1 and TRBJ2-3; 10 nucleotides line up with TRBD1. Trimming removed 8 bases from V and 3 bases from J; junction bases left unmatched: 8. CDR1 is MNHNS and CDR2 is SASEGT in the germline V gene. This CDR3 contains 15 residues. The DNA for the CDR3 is TGTGCCAGCGCCCAAGGACAGGGGGAGACAGATACGCAGTATTTT. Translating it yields CASAQGQGETDTQYF.

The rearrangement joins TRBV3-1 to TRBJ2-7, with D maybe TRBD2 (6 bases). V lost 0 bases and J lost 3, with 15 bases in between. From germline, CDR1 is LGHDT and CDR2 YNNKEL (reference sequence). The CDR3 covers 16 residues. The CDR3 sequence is CASSQDRLAPVYEQYF. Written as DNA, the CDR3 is TGTGCCAGCAGCCAAGATAGGCTAGCGCCTGTCTACGAGCAGTACTTC.

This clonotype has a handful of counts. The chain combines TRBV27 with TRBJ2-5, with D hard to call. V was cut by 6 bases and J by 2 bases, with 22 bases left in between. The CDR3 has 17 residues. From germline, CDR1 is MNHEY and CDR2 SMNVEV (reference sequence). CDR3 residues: CASSASSWAVRQETQYF. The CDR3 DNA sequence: TGTGCCAGCAGCGCGTCCTCATGGGCTGTCCGACAAGAGACCCAGTACTTC.

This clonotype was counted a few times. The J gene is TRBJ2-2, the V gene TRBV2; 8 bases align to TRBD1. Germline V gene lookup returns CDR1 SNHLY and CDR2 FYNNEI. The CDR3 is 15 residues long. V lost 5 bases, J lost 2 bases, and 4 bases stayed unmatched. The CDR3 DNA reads TGTGCCAGCAGTACGGACAGGGCTAACACCGGGGAGCTGTTTTTT. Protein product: CASSTDRANTGELFF.

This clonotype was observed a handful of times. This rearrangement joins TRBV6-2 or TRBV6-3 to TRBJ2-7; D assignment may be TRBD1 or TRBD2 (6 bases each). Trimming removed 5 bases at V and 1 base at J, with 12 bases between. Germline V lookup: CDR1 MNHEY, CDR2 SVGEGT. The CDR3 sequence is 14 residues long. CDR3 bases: TGTGCCAGCAGTCGGGGGACACTTTCCTACGAGCAGTACTTC. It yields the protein CASSRGTLSYEQYF.

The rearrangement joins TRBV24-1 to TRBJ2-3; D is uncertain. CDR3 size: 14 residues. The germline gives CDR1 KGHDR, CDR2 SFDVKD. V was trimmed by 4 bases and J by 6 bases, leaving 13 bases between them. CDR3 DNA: TGTGCCACCAGTGACTCGGGTCGGGTGGATACGCAGTATTTT. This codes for CATSDSGRVDTQYF.

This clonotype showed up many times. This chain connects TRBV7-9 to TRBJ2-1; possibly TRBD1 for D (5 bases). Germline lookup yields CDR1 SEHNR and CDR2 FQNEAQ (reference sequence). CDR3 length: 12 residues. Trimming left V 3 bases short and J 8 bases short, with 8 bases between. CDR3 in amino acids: CASSLWGDEQFF. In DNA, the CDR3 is TGTGCCAGCAGCTTGTGGGGCGATGAGCAGTTCTTC.

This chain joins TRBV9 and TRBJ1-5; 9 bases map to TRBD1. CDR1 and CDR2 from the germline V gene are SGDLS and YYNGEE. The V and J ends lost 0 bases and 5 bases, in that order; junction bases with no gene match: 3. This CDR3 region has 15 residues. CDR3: CASSVAGDRDQPQHF. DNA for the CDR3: TGTGCCAGCAGCGTAGCTGGGGACAGGGATCAGCCCCAGCATTTT. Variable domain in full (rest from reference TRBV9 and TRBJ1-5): DSGVTQTPKHLITATGQRVTLRCSPRSGDLSVYWYQQSLDQGLQFLIQYYNGEERAKGNILERFSAQQFPDLHSELNLSSLELGDSALYFCASSVAGDRDQPQHFGDGTRLSIL.

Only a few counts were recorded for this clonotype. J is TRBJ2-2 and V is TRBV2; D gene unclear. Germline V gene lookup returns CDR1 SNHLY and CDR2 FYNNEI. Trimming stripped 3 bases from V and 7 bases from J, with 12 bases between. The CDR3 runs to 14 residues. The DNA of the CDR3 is TGTGCCAGCAGTGATGGCCTAGTTAACGGGGAGCTGTTTTTT. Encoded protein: CASSDGLVNGELFF.

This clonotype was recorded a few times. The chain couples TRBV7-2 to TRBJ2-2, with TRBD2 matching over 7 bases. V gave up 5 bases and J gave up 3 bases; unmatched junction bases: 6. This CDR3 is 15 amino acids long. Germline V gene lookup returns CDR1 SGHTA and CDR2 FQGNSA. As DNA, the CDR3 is TGTGCCAGCAGCGCATCGGCGGGAGACACCGGGGAGCTGTTTTTT. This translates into CASSASAGDTGELFF.

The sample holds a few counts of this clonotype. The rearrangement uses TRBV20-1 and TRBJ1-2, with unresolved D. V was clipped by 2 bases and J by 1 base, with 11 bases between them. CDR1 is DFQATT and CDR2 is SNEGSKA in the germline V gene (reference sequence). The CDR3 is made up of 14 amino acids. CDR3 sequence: CSARYRAGNYGYTF. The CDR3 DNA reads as TGCAGTGCTAGATATCGTGCGGGTAACTATGGCTACACCTTC.

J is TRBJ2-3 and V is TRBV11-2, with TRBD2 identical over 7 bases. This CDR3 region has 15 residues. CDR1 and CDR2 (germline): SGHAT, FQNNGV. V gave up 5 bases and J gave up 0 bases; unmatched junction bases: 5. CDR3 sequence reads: CASSSGIISTDTQYF. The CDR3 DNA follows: TGTGCCAGCAGCAGCGGGATAATAAGCACAGATACGCAGTATTTT.

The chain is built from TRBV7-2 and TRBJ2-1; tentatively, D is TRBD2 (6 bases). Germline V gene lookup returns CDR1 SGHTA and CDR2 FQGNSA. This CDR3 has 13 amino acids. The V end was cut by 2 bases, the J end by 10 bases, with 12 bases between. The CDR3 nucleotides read TGTGCCAGCAGCTTACGACTAGGGAAAGAGCAGTTCTTC. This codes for CASSLRLGKEQFF.

The CDR3 DNA reads TGCAGTGCTAGAGATCTGGGGGGGACTGAAGCTTTCTTT. This codes for CSARDLGGTEAFF. V is TRBV20-1 and J is TRBJ1-1, with a weak D call TRBD1 (5 bases). The V and J ends lost 0 bases and 5 bases respectively, with 10 bases between them. The germline CDR1 and CDR2 sequences are DFQATT and SNEGSKA (reference sequence). This CDR3 has 13 residues.

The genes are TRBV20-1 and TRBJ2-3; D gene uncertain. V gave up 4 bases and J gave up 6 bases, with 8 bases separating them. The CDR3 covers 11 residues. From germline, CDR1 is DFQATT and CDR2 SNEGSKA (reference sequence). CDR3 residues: CSANMVDTQYF. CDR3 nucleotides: TGCAGTGCTAACATGGTGGATACGCAGTATTTT.

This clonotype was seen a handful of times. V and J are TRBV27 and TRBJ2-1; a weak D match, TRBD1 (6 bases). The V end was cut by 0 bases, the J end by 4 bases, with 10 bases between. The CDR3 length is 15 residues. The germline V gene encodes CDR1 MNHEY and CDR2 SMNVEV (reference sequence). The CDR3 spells CASSLSWQGYNEQFF. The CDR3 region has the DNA TGTGCCAGCAGTTTATCGTGGCAGGGGTACAATGAGCAGTTCTTC.